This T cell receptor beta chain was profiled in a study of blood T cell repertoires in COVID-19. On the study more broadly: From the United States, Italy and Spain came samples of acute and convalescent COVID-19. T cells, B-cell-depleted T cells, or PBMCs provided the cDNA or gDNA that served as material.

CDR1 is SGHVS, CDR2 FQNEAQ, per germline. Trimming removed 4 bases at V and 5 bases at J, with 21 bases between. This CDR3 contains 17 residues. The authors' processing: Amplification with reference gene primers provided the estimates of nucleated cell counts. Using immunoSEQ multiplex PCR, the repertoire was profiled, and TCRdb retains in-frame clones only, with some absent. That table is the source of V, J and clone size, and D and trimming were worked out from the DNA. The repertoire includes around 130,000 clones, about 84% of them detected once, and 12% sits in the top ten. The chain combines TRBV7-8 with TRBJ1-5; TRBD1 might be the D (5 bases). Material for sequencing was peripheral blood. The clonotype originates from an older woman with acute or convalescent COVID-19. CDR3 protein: CASSSTVMGGTDQPQHF. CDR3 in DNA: TGTGCCAGCAGCTCAACTGTCATGGGGGGAACGGATCAGCCCCAGCATTTT.